The source of this T cell receptor (beta chain) is a study of control samples from healthy donors and cancer patients. TCRdb keeps only in-frame clones here, not all; method: immunoSEQ multiplex PCR. The data show around 63,000 clones, around 87% seen once. The germline V gene has CDR1 MNHEY and CDR2 SVGAGI. V shed 7 bases and J shed 3 bases, with 19 bases lying between them. The CDR3 runs 15 residues. The TCR was taken from a woman aged 50 to 60 with head and neck cancer. The sequenced sample was PBMCs. V and J are TRBV6-5 and TRBJ2-7, with D tentatively TRBD1 or TRBD2 (5 bases each). This CDR3 reads CASTLLDGGGYEQYF. The CDR3 nucleotides are TGTGCCAGCACCCTCCTGGATGGTGGGGGCTACGAGCAGTACTTC.